This T cell receptor beta chain came from a study of shared clonotypes between healthy human individuals. Study in general: Per donor, three plates held CD4 naive cells, three held CD4 memory, two held CD8 naive and one held CD8 memory.

Several immunoSEQ plates received, in even portions, the genomic DNA of each subset. Libraries were prepared by immunoSEQ multiplex PCR; TCRdb keeps only in-frame clonotypes and omits some of them. This sample has 2 million to 3 million clones, with roughly 93% found just once. The CDR3 length is 13 residues. Germline V gene data show CDR1 as SQVTM and CDR2 as ANQGSEA. The V end lost 5 bases, the J end lost 5 bases, and 15 bases lay between the germline ends. Donors had no recently reported acute infections or vaccinations and were HIV-negative. Every one of the donors was a Caucasian adult that lived in Nashville, Tennessee.

The V gene is TRBV29-1, the J gene TRBJ2-5, with D perhaps matching TRBD1 or TRBD2 (5 bases each). The receptor comes from a young man in good health. Some clones in this sample may be carry-over from other donors' samples. The sequenced sample was naive CD4+ T cells from PBMCs. Subset specified: CD45RA+ positively selected. CDR3: CSVRGPVLETQYF. The CDR3 nucleotides read TGCAGCGTTAGGGGACCCGTTTTGGAGACCCAGTACTTC.